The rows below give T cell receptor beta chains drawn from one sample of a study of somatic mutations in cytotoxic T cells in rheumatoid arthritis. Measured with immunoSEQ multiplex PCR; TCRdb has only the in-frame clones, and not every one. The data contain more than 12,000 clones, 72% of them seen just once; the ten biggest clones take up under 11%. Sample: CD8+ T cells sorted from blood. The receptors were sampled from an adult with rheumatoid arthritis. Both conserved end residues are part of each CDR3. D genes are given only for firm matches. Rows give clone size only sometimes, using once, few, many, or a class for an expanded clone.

CASSREQGADTQYF	TGTGCCAGCTCTAGAGAACAGGGAGCGGATACGCAGTATTTT	TRBV9	TRBJ2-3	.	.
CASKLLWRGDQPQHF	TGCGCCAGCAAACTACTTTGGAGGGGGGATCAGCCCCAGCATTTT	TRBV4-1	TRBJ1-5	.	.
CASSPAGTIHTDTQYF	TGTGCCAGCTCACCCGCCGGGACAATCCACACAGATACGCAGTATTTT	TRBV18	TRBJ2-3	.	.
CASRPLGPSYEQYF	TGTGCCAGTAGGCCGCTAGGCCCATCCTACGAGCAGTACTTC	TRBV27	TRBJ2-7	.	.
CASSDGGAGTDTQYF	TGTGCCAGCAGCGACGGGGGGGCTGGAACAGATACGCAGTATTTT	TRBV7-2	TRBJ2-3	TRBD2	.
CASSFAGTSTDTQYF	TGTGCCAGCAGCTTTGCCGGGACTAGCACAGATACGCAGTATTTT	TRBV9	TRBJ2-3	.	few
CASSLVEEETQYF	TGTGCCAGCAGCTTGGTGGAGGAAGAGACCCAGTACTTC	TRBV5-6	TRBJ2-5	.	once
CASSLTSGGASETQYF	TGTGCCAGCAGCCTGACTAGCGGGGGGGCATCAGAGACCCAGTACTTC	TRBV11-2	TRBJ2-5	TRBD2	.
CASTGGDTDTQYF	TGTGCCAGCACCGGCGGGGACACAGATACGCAGTATTTT	TRBV6-1	TRBJ2-3	.	.
CASSEYEVNTEAFF	TGTGCCAGCAGTGAATACGAGGTGAACACTGAAGCTTTCTTT	TRBV6-1	TRBJ1-1	.	few
CASSLAFIGAEAFF	TGTGCCAGCAGCTTAGCTTTTATAGGGGCGGAAGCTTTCTTT	TRBV7-8	TRBJ1-1	.	.
CASSFDSYEQYF	TGTGCCAGCAGCTTCGACAGCTACGAGCAGTACTTC	TRBV11-2	TRBJ2-7	.	.
CASSQLLDYNEQFF	TGCGCCAGCAGCCAACTACTAGACTACAATGAGCAGTTCTTC	TRBV4-1	TRBJ2-1	.	.
CASSQTLVAYQPQHF	TGCGCCAGCAGCCAAACTCTGGTCGCTTATCAGCCCCAGCATTTT	TRBV4-1	TRBJ1-5	.	.
CASSSIKMLAYNEQFF	TGTGCCAGCAGCTCGATTAAGATGTTGGCCTACAATGAGCAGTTCTTC	TRBV7-9	TRBJ2-1	.	few
CASSLLTAEEAFF	TGCGCCAGCAGCTTATTGACAGCAGAAGAAGCTTTCTTT	TRBV5-1	TRBJ1-1	.	few
CASSLVVGTLGNTEAFF	TGTGCCAGCAGCTTAGTTGTAGGGACCCTTGGGAACACTGAAGCTTTCTTT	TRBV7-2	TRBJ1-1	.	.
CAGAPYGYTF	TGCGCCGGCGCTCCCTATGGCTACACCTTC	TRBV10-1	TRBJ1-2	.	.
CASSRLARNEQYF	TGTGCCAGCAGTCGTCTAGCGAGGAACGAGCAGTACTTC	TRBV2	TRBJ2-7	.	few
CASKGSGGPGANVLTF	TGTGCCAGCAAGGGTAGTGGGGGCCCTGGGGCCAACGTCCTGACTTTC	TRBV28	TRBJ2-6	.	.
CASSYSGEGAREAFF	TGTGCCAGCAGTTACTCGGGTGAGGGGGCGCGTGAAGCTTTCTTT	TRBV6-5	TRBJ1-1	TRBD1	.
CASGPGQGNEKLFF	TGTGCCAGCGGTCCGGGACAGGGTAATGAAAAACTGTTTTTT	TRBV7-2	TRBJ1-4	TRBD1	.
CASKTDLSGNTIYF	TGTGCCAGCAAAACAGATCTCTCTGGAAACACCATATATTTT	TRBV6-5	TRBJ1-3	.	.
CASSMAPDGDEQYF	TGTGCCAGTAGTATGGCACCGGATGGAGACGAGCAGTACTTC	TRBV19	TRBJ2-7	.	.
CASSLPGTGYNEQFF	TGTGCCAGCAGCTTACCCGGGACTGGATATAATGAGCAGTTCTTC	TRBV7-2	TRBJ2-1	.	.
CASSVGGDTQYF	TGTGCCAGCAGCGTAGGGGGAGATACGCAGTATTTT	TRBV9	TRBJ2-3	.	.
CASSLWGQGPNYGYTF	TGTGCCAGCAGTTTATGGGGGCAGGGGCCCAACTATGGCTACACCTTC	TRBV28	TRBJ1-2	.	.
CASSSGLNTEAFF	TGTGCCAGCAGCTCCGGGCTCAACACTGAAGCTTTCTTT	TRBV11-2	TRBJ1-1	.	few
CASSQRAGRIRVDEQYF	TGCGCCAGCAGCCAAAGGGCAGGAAGAATACGTGTTGACGAGCAGTACTTC	TRBV4-1	TRBJ2-7	.	.
CASSWGFMRPEGYTF	TGTGCCAGCAGCTGGGGTTTCATGCGCCCTGAGGGCTACACCTTC	TRBV6-1	TRBJ1-2	.	.
CASSLVSFGPF	TGTGCCAGCAGCTTAGTCTCCTTCGGGCCCTTT	TRBV7-9	TRBJ1-1	.	few
CASSPSGTRIGNEKLFF	TGTGCCAGCAGCCCTTCGGGGACACGAATCGGAAATGAAAAACTGTTTTTT	TRBV9	TRBJ1-4	.	.
CSARESTEAFF	TGCAGTGCTAGAGAGTCCACTGAAGCTTTCTTT	TRBV20-1	TRBJ1-1	.	.
CATSRDYGGVWFTEAFF	TGTGCCACCAGCAGAGATTACGGCGGGGTTTGGTTCACTGAAGCTTTCTTT	TRBV15	TRBJ1-1	.	.
CASSLLGDQPQHF	TGTGCCAGTAGTCTGCTGGGGGATCAGCCCCAGCATTTT	TRBV19	TRBJ1-5	.	.
CASSYGGSNYGYTF	TGTGCCAGCAGTTACGGCGGCAGTAACTATGGCTACACCTTC	TRBV6-5	TRBJ1-2	.	.
CASSRGGYYGYTF	TGTGCCAGCAGCCGGGGGGGCTACTATGGCTACACCTTC	TRBV7-9	TRBJ1-2	.	.
CASSRPPGQRGPVLNEQFF	TGCGCCAGCAGCCGCCCCCCCGGACAGCGGGGGCCCGTACTCAATGAGCAGTTCTTC	TRBV4-1	TRBJ2-1	TRBD2	.
CAWSVQSGGHNEQFF	TGTGCCTGGAGTGTACAAAGCGGGGGGCACAATGAGCAGTTCTTC	TRBV30	TRBJ2-1	TRBD2	.
CASRSLGSSGANVLTF	TGTGCCAGCAGATCACTAGGGAGCTCTGGGGCCAACGTCCTGACTTTC	TRBV2	TRBJ2-6	.	.
CSVRLGAGQPQHF	TGCAGCGTTAGATTGGGGGCTGGTCAGCCCCAGCATTTT	TRBV29-1	TRBJ1-5	.	once
CASSPRQRNTEAFF	TGTGCCAGCAGCCCCAGACAGAGGAACACTGAAGCTTTCTTT	TRBV4-2	TRBJ1-1	.	.
CASSLWANQPQHF	TGTGCCAGCAGTTTATGGGCAAATCAGCCCCAGCATTTT	TRBV28	TRBJ1-5	.	few
CASSQDSTGVYGYTF	TGCGCCAGCAGCCAAGATTCGACAGGGGTCTATGGCTACACCTTC	TRBV4-3	TRBJ1-2	TRBD1	.
CASSDPGFGNTIYF	TGTGCCAGCAGCGATCCGGGGTTTGGAAACACCATATATTTT	TRBV9	TRBJ1-3	.	.
CASSHTGYSGNTIYF	TGTGCCAGCAGCCATACAGGGTACTCTGGAAACACCATATATTTT	TRBV14	TRBJ1-3	.	.
CASSAVSTDTQYF	TGTGCCAGCAGCGCAGTGAGCACAGATACGCAGTATTTT	TRBV9	TRBJ2-3	.	once
CASTDDGGSGELFF	TGTGCCAGCACTGACGACGGGGGGTCCGGGGAGCTGTTTTTT	TRBV2	TRBJ2-2	TRBD2	.
CASSLTGIYYGGNQPQHF	TGTGCCAGCAGCTTGACAGGAATTTATTACGGTGGCAATCAGCCCCAGCATTTT	TRBV5-6	TRBJ1-5	.	.
CASSLGRGLSGNTIYF	TGTGCCAGCAGCCTGGGGCGGGGTCTCTCTGGAAACACCATATATTTT	TRBV7-9	TRBJ1-3	.	.
CASSLAPDRGYGYTF	TGTGCCAGCAGCTTAGCACCCGACAGGGGGTATGGCTACACCTTC	TRBV7-9	TRBJ1-2	TRBD1	.
CASSVGTGVYNEQFF	TGTGCCAGCAGCGTCGGGACAGGAGTTTACAATGAGCAGTTCTTC	TRBV9	TRBJ2-1	TRBD1	.
CAISELEEKGFRTDTQYF	TGTGCCATCAGTGAGCTCGAGGAGAAGGGATTTAGAACAGATACGCAGTATTTT	TRBV10-3	TRBJ2-3	.	.
CASSLDTSSYNEQFF	TGTGCCAGCAGCTTGGACACAAGCTCCTACAATGAGCAGTTCTTC	TRBV6-1	TRBJ2-1	.	.
CASSSTAGNTEAFF	TGTGCCAGCAGCTCAACAGCGGGGAACACTGAAGCTTTCTTT	TRBV11-3	TRBJ1-1	.	.
CASRPPGQGSYEQYF	TGTGCCAGCAGGCCCCCCGGGCAGGGCTCCTACGAGCAGTACTTC	TRBV6-4	TRBJ2-7	.	.